This T cell receptor (beta chain) was recovered during a study of T cells after yellow fever vaccination (dated by TCRdb to the late 2010s). In terms of the full investigation: The SMART-Seq v4 Ultra Low Input RNA kit was used to prepare libraries from fractions with low cell numbers. Blood was drawn at multiple timepoints before and after primary and secondary immunization, with bulk PBMC replicates and cell subsets isolated. To follow T-cell clones before and after both primary and booster YFV17D yellow fever vaccination, bulk TCR alpha and beta repertoires underwent longitudinal sequencing. Two healthy male donors, one aged 18 to 29 and one aged 30 to 40 years, made up the cohort. Paper-wide results and their limitations: Most clones expanded after primary vaccination (approximately 95% of CD4 and around 88% of CD8) were re-detected after the booster, suggesting that broad memory maintenance occurred. FACS-sorted repertoires could contain abundant contaminating clonotypes from the bulk population, so computational filtering was required. Because only a couple of donors were included in the study, the extent to which the findings can be generalized is limited. The secondary T-cell response was found to be weaker but faster than the primary response, with a peak reached on day 5 rather than on day 15. A small share of clonotypes was detected in both CD4 and CD8 compartments, with the overlap likely arising from convergent recombination.

In the paper's terms, the treatment or condition label means: live attenuated yellow fever vaccine strain. At each blood-draw timepoint, two biological replicates of bulk PBMCs were obtained. PBMCs were isolated from peripheral blood using a standard Ficoll-Paque protocol. TriZol was used to extract RNA from bulk PBMCs, CD4 and CD8 fractions, and dextramer-positive and dextramer-negative fractions. TCR cDNA was synthesized by 5'RACE template switching, which introduced a universal primer site and unique molecular identifiers. Priming for cDNA synthesis came from both the TCR alpha and TCR beta constant segments. Libraries were amplified in two PCR steps, with sample barcodes and sequencing adapters added in the second step. Libraries were sequenced on Illumina HiSeq 2500 (2x100 bp) or NovaSeq (2x150 bp). Concerning the study's data processing: MIGEC handled demultiplexing of reads and collapsing into UMI consensus sequences, while MiXCR performed V(D)J alignment. Vaccine-responding clonotypes were identified with edgeR using replicate PBMC samples, with FDR below 0.01 and a log2 fold change above 5 up to day 15 being required. Bulk clonotypes were assigned CD4 or CD8 identity according to which sequenced CD4 or CD8 repertoire held them at higher abundance. TCRdb passed the public sequencing reads through fastp at Q25 and MiXCR, retaining productive beta sequences. Each entry merges the rows of one CDR3 protein and shows their most common DNA and genes. These V and J calls originate from TCRdb's pipeline instead of the authors' own analysis. Across this sample there are approximately 510,000 distinct CDR3 sequences, with 21% seen only once. The ten largest clones represent 15% to 20% of the sample.

According to the germline V gene, CDR1 reads SGHAT and CDR2 reads FQNNGV. The CDR3 covers 16 residues, taking in both the cysteine and the phenylalanine. Only the CDR3 region is kept as DNA, spanning 48 bases read in frame from base 1. To note about this clonotype: Its antigen is still unknown. An end of the junction differs from the germline gene, which may be a read error.

The sample consisted of PBMCs, taken less than 25 days after the first yellow fever vaccination. The rearrangement combines TRBV11-2 with TRBJ1-4; the D segment cannot be called with confidence. The sequence derives from a man between 18 and 29 years old who received the YFV17D yellow fever vaccine. The CDR3 protein: CASSLYLFPTNGKLFF. The sequence in DNA is TGTGCCAGCAGCTTATATCTGTTCCCAACTAATGGAAAACTGTTTTTT.